Sequencing of this T cell receptor (beta chain) was carried out in a study of CD8 T cells in cerebrospinal fluid in Alzheimer's disease. 10X single-cell V(D)J and 5' gene-expression libraries profiled CSF cells. TCRdb re-called the 10x single-cell sequencing reads, yielding one record per CDR3 amino acid sequence without DNA. This table holds some 1,700 distinct CDR3 sequences. The CDR3 has 17 amino acids. Germline lookup yields CDR1 SEHNR and CDR2 FQNEAQ (reference sequence). The sample taken for sequencing was cerebrospinal fluid. The TCR comes from a human donor in good health. The rearrangement uses TRBV7-9 and TRBJ1-5; TCRdb outputs TRBD1, but without DNA this stays unchecked. The CDR3 reads CASSKGTGTGGNQPQHF.